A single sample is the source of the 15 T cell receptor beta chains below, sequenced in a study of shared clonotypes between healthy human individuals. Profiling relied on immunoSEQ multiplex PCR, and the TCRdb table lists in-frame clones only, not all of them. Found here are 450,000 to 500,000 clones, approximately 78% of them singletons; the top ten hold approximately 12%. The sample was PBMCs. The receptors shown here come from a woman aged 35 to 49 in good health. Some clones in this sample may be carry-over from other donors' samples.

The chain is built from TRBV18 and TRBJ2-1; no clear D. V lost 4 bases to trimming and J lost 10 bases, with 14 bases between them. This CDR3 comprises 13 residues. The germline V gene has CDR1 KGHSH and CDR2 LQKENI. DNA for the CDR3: TGTGCCAGCTCACGGTCAGTCCGTGGGGAGCAGTTCTTC. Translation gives CASSRSVRGEQFF.

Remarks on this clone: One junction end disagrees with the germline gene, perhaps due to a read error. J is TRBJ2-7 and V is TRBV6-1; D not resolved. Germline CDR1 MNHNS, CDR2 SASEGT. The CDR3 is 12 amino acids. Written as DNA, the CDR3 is TGTACCAGCAGTGAGCGACGGACGGACCTATACTTC. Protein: CTSSERRTDLYF.

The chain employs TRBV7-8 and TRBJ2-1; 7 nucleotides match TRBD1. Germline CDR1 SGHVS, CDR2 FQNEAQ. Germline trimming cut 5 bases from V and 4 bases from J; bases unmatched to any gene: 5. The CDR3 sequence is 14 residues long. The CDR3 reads CASSDRDSYNEQFF. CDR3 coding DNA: TGTGCCAGCAGCGACCGGGACAGTTACAATGAGCAGTTCTTC.

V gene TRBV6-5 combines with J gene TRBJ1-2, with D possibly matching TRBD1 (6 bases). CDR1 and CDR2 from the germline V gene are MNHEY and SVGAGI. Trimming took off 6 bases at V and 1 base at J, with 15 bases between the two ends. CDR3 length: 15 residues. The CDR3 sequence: CASRPTGRYNYGYTF. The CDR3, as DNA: TGTGCCAGCAGACCAACAGGGAGGTATAACTATGGCTACACCTTC.

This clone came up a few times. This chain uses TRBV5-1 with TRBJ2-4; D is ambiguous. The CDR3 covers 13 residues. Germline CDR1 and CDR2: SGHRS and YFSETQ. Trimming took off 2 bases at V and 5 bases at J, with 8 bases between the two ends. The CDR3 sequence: CASSFGRENIQYF. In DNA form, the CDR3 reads TGCGCCAGCAGCTTTGGACGGGAAAACATTCAGTACTTC.

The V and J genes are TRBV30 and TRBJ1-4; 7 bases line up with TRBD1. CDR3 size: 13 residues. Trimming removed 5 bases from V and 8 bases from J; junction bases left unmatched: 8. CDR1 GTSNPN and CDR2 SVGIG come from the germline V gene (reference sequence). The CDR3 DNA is TGTGCCTGGGCCCCAGGGGGTCGAGAAAAACTGTTTTTT. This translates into CAWAPGGREKLFF.

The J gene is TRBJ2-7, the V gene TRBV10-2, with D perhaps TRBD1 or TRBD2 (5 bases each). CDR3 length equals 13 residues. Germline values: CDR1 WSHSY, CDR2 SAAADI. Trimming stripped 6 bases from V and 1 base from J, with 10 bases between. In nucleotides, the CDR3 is TGCGCCAGCAGCCGACAGCGGTCCTACGAGCAGTACTTC. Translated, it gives CASSRQRSYEQYF.

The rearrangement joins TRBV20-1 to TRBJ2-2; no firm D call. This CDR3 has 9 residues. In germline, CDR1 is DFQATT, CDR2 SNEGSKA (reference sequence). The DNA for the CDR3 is TGCAGCTCCACCGGGGAGCTGTTTTTT. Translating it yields CSSTGELFF.

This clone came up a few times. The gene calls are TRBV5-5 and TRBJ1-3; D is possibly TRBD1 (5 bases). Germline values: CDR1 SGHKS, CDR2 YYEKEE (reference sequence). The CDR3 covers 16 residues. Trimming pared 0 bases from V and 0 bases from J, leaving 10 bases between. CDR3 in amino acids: CASSLDRTFSGNTIYF. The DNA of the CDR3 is TGTGCCAGCAGCTTGGACAGGACTTTCTCTGGAAACACCATATATTTT.

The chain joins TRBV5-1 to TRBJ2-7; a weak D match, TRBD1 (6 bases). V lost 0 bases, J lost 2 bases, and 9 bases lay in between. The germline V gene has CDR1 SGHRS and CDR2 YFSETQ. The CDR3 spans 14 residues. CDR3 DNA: TGCGCCAGCAGCTTGGCGCCAGGGGCCTACGAGCAGTACTTC. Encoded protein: CASSLAPGAYEQYF.

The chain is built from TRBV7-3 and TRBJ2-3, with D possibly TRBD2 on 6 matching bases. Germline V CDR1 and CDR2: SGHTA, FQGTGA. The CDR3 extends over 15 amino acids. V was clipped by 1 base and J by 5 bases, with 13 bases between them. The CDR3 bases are TGTGCCAGCAGCTTAAACCCGGGAGTGGTAGATACGCAGTATTTT. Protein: CASSLNPGVVDTQYF.

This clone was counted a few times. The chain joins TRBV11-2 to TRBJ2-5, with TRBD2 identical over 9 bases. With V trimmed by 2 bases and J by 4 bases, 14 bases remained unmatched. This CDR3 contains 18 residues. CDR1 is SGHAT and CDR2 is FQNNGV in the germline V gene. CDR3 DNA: TGTGCCAGCAGCTTAAGGGCTAGCGGGGCGGTGCTGGGAGAGACCCAGTACTTC. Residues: CASSLRASGAVLGETQYF.

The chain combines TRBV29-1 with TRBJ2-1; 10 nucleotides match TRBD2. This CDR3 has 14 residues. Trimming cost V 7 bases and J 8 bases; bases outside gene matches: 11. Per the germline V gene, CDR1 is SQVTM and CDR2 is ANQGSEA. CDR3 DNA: TGCAGCGGGGTGAGCGGGAGGGGAGGAGATGAGCAGTTCTTC. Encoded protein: CSGVSGRGGDEQFF.

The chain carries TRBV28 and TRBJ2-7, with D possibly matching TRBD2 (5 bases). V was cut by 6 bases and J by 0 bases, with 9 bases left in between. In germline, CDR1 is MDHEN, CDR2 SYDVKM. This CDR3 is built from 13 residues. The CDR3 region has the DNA TGTGCCAGCAGGGGGAGCGACTCCTACGAGCAGTACTTC. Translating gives CASRGSDSYEQYF.

DNA for the CDR3: TGTGCCAGCAGCGATAGGTTGGACACTGAAGCTTTCTTT. Translation gives CASSDRLDTEAFF. This sequence joins TRBV6-5 and TRBJ1-1, with no clear D. Germline lookup yields CDR1 MNHEY and CDR2 SVGAGI. V dropped 6 bases and J dropped 3 bases, with 11 bases sitting between them. The CDR3 totals 13 residues.